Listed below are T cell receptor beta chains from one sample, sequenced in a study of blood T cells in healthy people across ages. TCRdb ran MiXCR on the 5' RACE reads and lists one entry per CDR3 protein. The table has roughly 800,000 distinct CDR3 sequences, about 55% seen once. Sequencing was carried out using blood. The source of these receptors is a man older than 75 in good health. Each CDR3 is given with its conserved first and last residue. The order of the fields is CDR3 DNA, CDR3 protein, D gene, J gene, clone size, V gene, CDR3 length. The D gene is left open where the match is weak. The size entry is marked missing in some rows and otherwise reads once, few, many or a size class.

cdr3_nt: TGTGCCAGCATACTGGTCTCTGGGGCCAACGTCCTGACTTTC
cdr3_aa: CASILVSGANVLTF
d_call: NA
j_call: TRBJ2-6
clone_size: NA
v_call: TRBV2
cdr3_length: 14

cdr3_nt: TGCGCCAGCAGCTTGCCTAAAGCCTACAATGAGCAGTACTTC
cdr3_aa: CASSLPKAYNEQYF
d_call: NA
j_call: TRBJ2-7
clone_size: NA
v_call: TRBV5-1
cdr3_length: 14

cdr3_nt: TGTGCCAGCAGAAACACGCAGGGAGGCGAGCAGTTCTTC
cdr3_aa: CASRNTQGGEQFF
d_call: NA
j_call: TRBJ2-1
clone_size: few
v_call: TRBV2
cdr3_length: 13

cdr3_nt: TGCGCCAGCAGCTTCGTAGCGGGGGCTCCCTACGAGCAGTACTTC
cdr3_aa: CASSFVAGAPYEQYF
d_call: TRBD2
j_call: TRBJ2-7
clone_size: NA
v_call: TRBV5-1
cdr3_length: 15

cdr3_nt: TGCGCCAGCAGCCATTCGCCGGGGGTGGGGAATGAGCAGTTCTTC
cdr3_aa: CASSHSPGVGNEQFF
d_call: NA
j_call: TRBJ2-1
clone_size: NA
v_call: TRBV4-1
cdr3_length: 15

cdr3_nt: TGTGCCACCAGTGATCCGGAGACTAGCGGGAGGGCCGGGCGGACCTACAATGAGCAGTTCTTC
cdr3_aa: CATSDPETSGRAGRTYNEQFF
d_call: TRBD2
j_call: TRBJ2-1
clone_size: NA
v_call: TRBV24-1
cdr3_length: 21

cdr3_nt: TGTGCCAGCACCCTAGCCGCACAGGATGCTGGAAACACCATATATTTT
cdr3_aa: CASTLAAQDAGNTIYF
d_call: NA
j_call: TRBJ1-3
clone_size: once
v_call: TRBV28
cdr3_length: 16

cdr3_nt: TGTGCCAGCAGCGCTACAGTGATTGGCGAGAGTGAAAAACTGTTTTTT
cdr3_aa: CASSATVIGESEKLFF
d_call: NA
j_call: TRBJ1-4
clone_size: NA
v_call: TRBV9
cdr3_length: 16

cdr3_nt: TGTGCCACCAGTGATAAGGGACTAGCGGGAGGTTGGAATGAGCAGTTCTTC
cdr3_aa: CATSDKGLAGGWNEQFF
d_call: TRBD2
j_call: TRBJ2-1
clone_size: NA
v_call: TRBV24-1
cdr3_length: 17

cdr3_nt: TGCGCCAGCAGCTCGCAGGGGGGGGGCACTGAAACTTTCTTT
cdr3_aa: CASSSQGGGTETFF
d_call: TRBD1
j_call: TRBJ1-1
clone_size: NA
v_call: TRBV5-1
cdr3_length: 14

cdr3_nt: TGTGCCAGCAGCACTAAGGGACAGACCAAGATCGATGAGCAGTTCTTC
cdr3_aa: CASSTKGQTKIDEQFF
d_call: TRBD1
j_call: TRBJ2-1
clone_size: NA
v_call: TRBV7-8
cdr3_length: 16

cdr3_nt: TGCAGCGCCCGGACAGTCCTCGGAGCCGAGCAGTACTTC
cdr3_aa: CSARTVLGAEQYF
d_call: NA
j_call: TRBJ2-7
clone_size: NA
v_call: TRBV29-1
cdr3_length: 13

cdr3_nt: TGCAGTGCGTGGACAGCGCCTACCTACGAGCAGTACTTC
cdr3_aa: CSAWTAPTYEQYF
d_call: NA
j_call: TRBJ2-7
clone_size: NA
v_call: TRBV20-1
cdr3_length: 13

cdr3_nt: TGTGCCAGCAGTACCGAAGGACTCGACGGAGGAGGCGAGCAGTACTTC
cdr3_aa: CASSTEGLDGGGEQYF
d_call: NA
j_call: TRBJ2-7
clone_size: NA
v_call: TRBV12-3/TRBV12-4
cdr3_length: 16

cdr3_nt: TGTGCCAGCGGGCTGAGCTCCTACGAGCAGTACTTC
cdr3_aa: CASGLSSYEQYF
d_call: NA
j_call: TRBJ2-7
clone_size: NA
v_call: TRBV28
cdr3_length: 12

cdr3_nt: TGTGCCAGTAGTATCGGACTAGGATGGTACTTC
cdr3_aa: CASSIGLGWYF
d_call: TRBD2
j_call: TRBJ2-5
clone_size: few
v_call: TRBV19
cdr3_length: 11

cdr3_nt: TGTGCCAGCAGTTCAAGTCCGACACTAGCCAAAAACATTCAGTACTTC
cdr3_aa: CASSSSPTLAKNIQYF
d_call: NA
j_call: TRBJ2-4
clone_size: few
v_call: TRBV28
cdr3_length: 16

cdr3_nt: TGTGCCAGCAGTGAAAGAGCGGCGGACCCCTACGAGCAGTACTTC
cdr3_aa: CASSERAADPYEQYF
d_call: NA
j_call: TRBJ2-7
clone_size: NA
v_call: TRBV2
cdr3_length: 15

cdr3_nt: TGCGCCAGCAGAGAAACAGGGGGCGGTGGGGCCAACGTCCTGACTTTC
cdr3_aa: CASRETGGGGANVLTF
d_call: TRBD1
j_call: TRBJ2-6
clone_size: NA
v_call: TRBV10-2
cdr3_length: 16

cdr3_nt: TGCGCCAGCAGTGAGTCGAGGGGCTACAACAATGAGCAGTTCTTC
cdr3_aa: CASSESRGYNNEQFF
d_call: NA
j_call: TRBJ2-1
clone_size: NA
v_call: TRBV10-2
cdr3_length: 15

cdr3_nt: TGTGCCAGCAGCGCAAACACAGGGAACTATGGCTACACCTTC
cdr3_aa: CASSANTGNYGYTF
d_call: NA
j_call: TRBJ1-2
clone_size: NA
v_call: TRBV11-2
cdr3_length: 14

cdr3_nt: TGTGCCAGCAGTCCTCTAGCGGGAACCTACGAGCAGTACTTC
cdr3_aa: CASSPLAGTYEQYF
d_call: TRBD2
j_call: TRBJ2-7
clone_size: NA
v_call: TRBV7-2
cdr3_length: 14

cdr3_nt: TGTGCCAGCCGACGTAGATCGGGGATCACAGATACGCAGTATTTT
cdr3_aa: CASRRRSGITDTQYF
d_call: NA
j_call: TRBJ2-3
clone_size: NA
v_call: TRBV12-3/TRBV12-4
cdr3_length: 15

cdr3_nt: TGTGCCAGCAGCTTAGGCGACAGGGGCTATGGCTACACCTTC
cdr3_aa: CASSLGDRGYGYTF
d_call: TRBD1
j_call: TRBJ1-2
clone_size: few
v_call: TRBV7-9
cdr3_length: 14

cdr3_nt: TGCAGTGCCCTAGCAGCGGGATCCTATAATGAGCAGTTCTTC
cdr3_aa: CSALAAGSYNEQFF
d_call: TRBD2
j_call: TRBJ2-1
clone_size: few
v_call: TRBV20-1
cdr3_length: 14

cdr3_nt: TGTGCCAGCAGCTTAGTTAGCGGGAAGACCTACGAGCAGTACTTC
cdr3_aa: CASSLVSGKTYEQYF
d_call: TRBD2
j_call: TRBJ2-7
clone_size: few
v_call: TRBV7-2
cdr3_length: 15

cdr3_nt: TGTGCCAGCAGCCGCGGGGACGTCGCCGGGGAGCTGTTTTTT
cdr3_aa: CASSRGDVAGELFF
d_call: NA
j_call: TRBJ2-2
clone_size: few
v_call: TRBV28
cdr3_length: 14

cdr3_nt: TGCAGTGCTAGAGTGGGGACAGGGGGCGCCGAGGTGTTTTTT
cdr3_aa: CSARVGTGGAEVFF
d_call: TRBD1
j_call: TRBJ1-4
clone_size: NA
v_call: TRBV20-1
cdr3_length: 14

cdr3_nt: TGTGCCAGCAGCAAGGAGTCAGGGCCCAAAAACATTCAGTACTTC
cdr3_aa: CASSKESGPKNIQYF
d_call: NA
j_call: TRBJ2-4
clone_size: NA
v_call: TRBV11-2
cdr3_length: 15

cdr3_nt: TGTGCCAGCAGTGGAGCGGGAGGGAGCACAGATACGCAGTATTTT
cdr3_aa: CASSGAGGSTDTQYF
d_call: TRBD2
j_call: TRBJ2-3
clone_size: few
v_call: TRBV25-1
cdr3_length: 15

cdr3_nt: TGTGCCATCAGCCCTACACCTCCGGGACTAGCCGGTGAGCAGTTCTTC
cdr3_aa: CAISPTPPGLAGEQFF
d_call: TRBD2
j_call: TRBJ2-1
clone_size: few
v_call: TRBV10-3
cdr3_length: 16

cdr3_nt: TGTGCCAGCAGCCACTTAGACGGTTCGATAGGGTCCCAGTACTTC
cdr3_aa: CASSHLDGSIGSQYF
d_call: NA
j_call: TRBJ2-5
clone_size: NA
v_call: TRBV3-1
cdr3_length: 15

cdr3_nt: TGTGCCAGCAGTTTATGGACTAGCGGGGGCAATGAGCAGTACTTC
cdr3_aa: CASSLWTSGGNEQYF
d_call: TRBD2
j_call: TRBJ2-7
clone_size: NA
v_call: TRBV27
cdr3_length: 15

cdr3_nt: TGTGCCAGCAGCCAAGTTACTCGCGGGAGGTCCTACGAGCAGTACTTC
cdr3_aa: CASSQVTRGRSYEQYF
d_call: TRBD2
j_call: TRBJ2-7
clone_size: NA
v_call: TRBV4-2
cdr3_length: 16

cdr3_nt: TGCGCCAGCAGCTTGAATCCAACGGAGACTAGTGAGCAGTTCTTC
cdr3_aa: CASSLNPTETSEQFF
d_call: NA
j_call: TRBJ2-1
clone_size: once
v_call: TRBV5-1
cdr3_length: 15

cdr3_nt: TGCGCCAGCAGCCCCCAAGGGACTACCTACAATGAGCAGTTCTTC
cdr3_aa: CASSPQGTTYNEQFF
d_call: TRBD2
j_call: TRBJ2-1
clone_size: NA
v_call: TRBV5-1
cdr3_length: 15

cdr3_nt: TGTGCCAGCAGCCACCGACGCGGGACGACCTACAATGAGCAGTTCTTC
cdr3_aa: CASSHRRGTTYNEQFF
d_call: NA
j_call: TRBJ2-1
clone_size: once
v_call: TRBV7-9
cdr3_length: 16

cdr3_nt: TGTGCCAGCAGCCAAGGAGGGGGGGGGGTTCAGCCCCAGCATTTT
cdr3_aa: CASSQGGGGVQPQHF
d_call: NA
j_call: TRBJ1-5
clone_size: NA
v_call: TRBV4-2
cdr3_length: 15

cdr3_nt: TGTGCCAGCAGCCAAGATCAATTAGCGGCTAATCGGGAGACCCAGTACTTC
cdr3_aa: CASSQDQLAANRETQYF
d_call: NA
j_call: TRBJ2-5
clone_size: NA
v_call: TRBV4-2
cdr3_length: 17

cdr3_nt: TGCAGCGTTGAAGATCTCGGACGGCCGCAAGAGACCCAGTACTTC
cdr3_aa: CSVEDLGRPQETQYF
d_call: NA
j_call: TRBJ2-5
clone_size: NA
v_call: TRBV29-1
cdr3_length: 15

cdr3_nt: TGTGCCACCAGCAGAGATTCCGCACTAGCTGTAAGCTCCTACAATGAGCAGTTCTTC
cdr3_aa: CATSRDSALAVSSYNEQFF
d_call: NA
j_call: TRBJ2-1
clone_size: NA
v_call: TRBV15
cdr3_length: 19